The 24 T cell receptor beta chains in this list originate from one sample, sequenced in a study of T cells of healthy individuals. MiXCR was run by TCRdb on the 5' RACE reads, yielding one entry per CDR3 protein. The sample yields around 63,000 distinct CDR3 sequences, 15% to 20% seen once. Receptors were obtained from a human donor in good health.

This clonotype appeared a single time. The gene calls are TRBV7-9 and TRBJ2-7, with TRBD1 identical over 11 bases. The V gene's germline CDR1 is SEHNR and CDR2 FQNEAQ (reference sequence). V shed 1 base and J 3 bases; nucleotides not matched to a gene: 5. CDR3 length: 16 residues. CDR3 sequence (DNA): TGTGCCAGCAGCTTAGGGATTGGGACAGGGGGCTACGAGCAGTACTTC. It encodes CASSLGIGTGGYEQYF.

This clonotype was found a few times. The chain employs TRBV28 and TRBJ2-1; 8 nucleotides agree with TRBD2. The J segment lost 2 bases and the V segment lost 6 bases, leaving 18 bases of the junction unmatched. The CDR3 has 19 residues. Germline V gene data show CDR1 as MDHEN and CDR2 as SYDVKM. CDR3 nucleotide sequence: TGTGCCAGCAGGCAAAAGGTTGGGGGGACTAGAGGTCCCTACAATGAGCAGTTCTTC. It specifies CASRQKVGGTRGPYNEQFF.

This clonotype was counted only a few times. The V call is TRBV12-3 or TRBV12-4, the J call TRBJ2-3; D remains unclear. CDR3 length equals 14 residues. Trimming stripped 2 bases from V and 5 bases from J, with 11 bases between. Here the CDR3 DNA reads TGTGCCAGCAGTTTAAGGTCCAAAGGAGATACGCAGTATTTT. Translation gives CASSLRSKGDTQYF.

The V call is TRBV7-9, the J call TRBJ2-1, with D possibly matching TRBD2 (7 bases). The CDR3 is 16 amino acids. V was cut by 3 bases and J by 4 bases, with 16 bases left in between. Germline CDR1 SEHNR, CDR2 FQNEAQ (reference sequence). The CDR3 DNA reads as TGTGCCAGCAGCTTGAGGGGGGGGGCCTCATACAATGAGCAGTTCTTC. Amino acid sequence: CASSLRGGASYNEQFF.

The chain recombines TRBV20-1 with TRBJ1-4; weak D call: TRBD1 (5 bases). Germline V gives CDR1 DFQATT, CDR2 SNEGSKA (reference sequence). The germline V and J ends were trimmed by 5 bases and 5 bases, with 21 bases remaining between them. The CDR3 contains 16 residues. The CDR3 DNA follows: TGCAGTGCTCGTAGTTCCACCGGGACGCTGAATGAAAAACTGTTTTTT. Translating gives CSARSSTGTLNEKLFF.

There are a few counts of this clonotype. The J gene is TRBJ1-2, the V gene TRBV6-1; D unresolved. Germline V gives CDR1 MNHNS, CDR2 SASEGT. Trimming took off 1 base at V and 8 bases at J, with 8 bases between the two ends. The CDR3 has 12 amino acids. This CDR3 reads CASSEGTPGYTF. CDR3 DNA sequence: TGTGCCAGCAGTGAAGGGACCCCCGGCTACACCTTC.

This clonotype was detected ten times or more. This chain uses TRBV7-9 with TRBJ2-1, with D possibly being TRBD2 (6 bases). The germline V gene has CDR1 SEHNR and CDR2 FQNEAQ (reference sequence). V dropped 1 base and J dropped 8 bases, with 9 bases sitting between them. The CDR3 loop spans 13 amino acids. The DNA of the CDR3 is TGTGCCAGCAGCTTAGAGGGGACTCATGAGCAGTTCTTC. Its translation is CASSLEGTHEQFF. The full variable domain, its missing parts supplied by reference TRBV7-9 and TRBJ2-1, is DTGVSQNPRHKITKRGQNVTFRCDPISEHNRLYWYRQTLGQGPEFLTYFQNEAQLEKSRLLSDRFSAERPKGSFSTLEIQRTEQGDSAMYLCASSLEGTHEQFFGPGTRLTVL.

This clonotype showed up many times. The chain has TRBV12-3 or TRBV12-4 and TRBJ1-3; no firm D call. V dropped 3 bases and J dropped 4 bases, with 7 bases sitting between them. The CDR3 runs to 13 residues. DNA for the CDR3: TGTGCCAGCAGTTTCAGGCCGGGAAACACCATATATTTT. The encoded protein is CASSFRPGNTIYF.

Ten or more counts support this clonotype. This chain links TRBV6-5 with TRBJ2-5; tentative D call: TRBD1 (6 bases). Trimming left V 5 bases short and J 1 base short, with 14 bases between. CDR1 is MNHEY, CDR2 SVGAGI, per germline. The CDR3 length is 15 residues. This CDR3 is CASSTNDRLQETQYF. The CDR3 DNA reads TGTGCCAGCAGTACCAACGACAGGCTCCAAGAGACCCAGTACTTC.

The chain joins TRBV27 to TRBJ2-3; D remains unclear. The CDR3 spans 15 residues. The germline V and J ends were trimmed by 3 bases and 0 bases, with 10 bases remaining between them. Germline CDR1 reads MNHEY; CDR2 reads SMNVEV (reference sequence). CDR3 sequence reads: CASSFHKASTDTQYF. The CDR3 bases are TGTGCCAGCAGTTTCCACAAGGCAAGCACAGATACGCAGTATTTT.

The rearrangement joins TRBV5-1 to TRBJ2-1, with D tentatively TRBD1 (6 bases). This CDR3 is 14 amino acids long. Trimming cost V 0 bases and J 4 bases, with 8 bases left between them. Germline assignment: CDR1 SGHRS and CDR2 YFSETQ. The CDR3 here is CASSLDRAYNEQFF. The DNA for the CDR3 is TGCGCCAGCAGCTTGGACAGGGCATACAATGAGCAGTTCTTC.

This sequence joins TRBV20-1 and TRBJ2-2, with 11 bases fitting TRBD1. This CDR3 comprises 16 residues. J lost 3 bases, V lost 0 bases, and 3 bases had no gene match. Germline-derived CDR1 and CDR2 are DFQATT and SNEGSKA (reference sequence). CDR3: CSARDPGQGDTGELFF. Written as DNA, the CDR3 is TGCAGTGCTAGAGATCCGGGACAGGGGGACACCGGGGAGCTGTTTTTT.

The chain carries TRBV5-1 and TRBJ2-1, with TRBD2 identical over 8 bases. Germline CDR1 reads SGHRS; CDR2 reads YFSETQ. The CDR3 spans 15 residues. Trimming removed 3 bases from V and 5 bases from J; junction bases left unmatched: 7. The CDR3 region has the DNA TGCGCCAGCAGCTCGTCCGGGGGGGGGAACAATGAGCAGTTCTTC. This sequence encodes CASSSSGGGNNEQFF.

The chain combines TRBV6-2 or TRBV6-3 with TRBJ2-7; 12 positions match TRBD2. Germline V gene lookup returns CDR1 MNHEY and CDR2 SVGEGT. CDR3 size: 17 residues. Trimming took 3 bases from V and 6 from J; bases not matched to a gene: 12. The CDR3 loop reads CASSYSAMTSGRVEQYF. The DNA of the CDR3 is TGTGCCAGCAGTTATTCGGCCATGACTAGCGGGAGAGTCGAGCAGTACTTC.

This clonotype has a count of ten or more. The chain couples TRBV7-9 to TRBJ2-7, with D possibly TRBD1 on 6 matching bases. CDR3 length equals 15 residues. Trimming shortened V by 1 base and J by 3 bases, and 13 bases separated the two germline ends. Germline V lookup: CDR1 SEHNR, CDR2 FQNEAQ (reference sequence). CDR3 region: CASSLETGLFYEQYF. In DNA, the CDR3 is TGTGCCAGCAGCTTAGAGACAGGTCTATTCTACGAGCAGTACTTC.

This clonotype was observed a handful of times. This chain links TRBV20-1 with TRBJ2-1; 9 nucleotides match TRBD1. V lost 4 bases, J lost 6 bases, and 10 bases stayed unmatched. Germline V gene lookup returns CDR1 DFQATT and CDR2 SNEGSKA (reference sequence). The CDR3 is 15 residues long. The CDR3 loop reads CSATRQGVTGNEQFF. The CDR3 DNA sequence: TGCAGTGCTACCCGACAGGGGGTGACGGGCAATGAGCAGTTCTTC.

In its sample, this clonotype was seen many times. The chain employs TRBV6-5 and TRBJ2-1; 12 bases fit TRBD2. The CDR3 has 15 amino acids. V gave up 6 bases and J gave up 7 bases; unmatched junction bases: 7. The V gene's germline CDR1 is MNHEY and CDR2 SVGAGI. The CDR3 spells CASRDGLAGINEQFF. The CDR3 DNA follows: TGTGCCAGCAGGGACGGACTAGCGGGGATAAATGAGCAGTTCTTC.

This clonotype was seen at least ten times. J is TRBJ2-7 and V is TRBV12-3 or TRBV12-4; TRBD1 might be the D (6 bases). The CDR3 has 13 amino acids. The V and J ends lost 4 bases and 2 bases respectively, with 9 bases between them. The CDR3 region is CASSSDRPYEQYF. The CDR3 coding sequence is TGTGCCAGCAGTTCCGACAGGCCCTACGAGCAGTACTTC.

This clonotype occurred many times. The V gene is TRBV10-3, the J gene TRBJ1-5; weak D call: TRBD1 (6 bases). The V and J ends lost 3 bases and 2 bases respectively, with 14 bases between them. Germline V gene lookup returns CDR1 ENHRY and CDR2 SYGVKD. This CDR3 contains 16 residues. In nucleotides, the CDR3 is TGTGCCATCAGTGAATTTTTGGGGGCGGGCAATCAGCCCCAGCATTTT. Translated: CAISEFLGAGNQPQHF.

This clonotype came up many times. The chain couples TRBV2 to TRBJ2-1, with a possible D match to TRBD1 (6 bases). Germline V gene lookup returns CDR1 SNHLY and CDR2 FYNNEI. Trimming cost V 5 bases and J 8 bases, with 7 bases left between them. The CDR3 totals 11 residues. The DNA of the CDR3 is TGTGCCAGCAGTCGACAGGATGAGCAGTTCTTC. It is translated as CASSRQDEQFF.

The chain recombines TRBV7-9 with TRBJ2-7, with D perhaps being TRBD1 or TRBD2 (6 bases each). Trimming left V 4 bases short and J 0 bases short, with 19 bases between. The CDR3 is made up of 17 amino acids. Germline CDR1 SEHNR, CDR2 FQNEAQ (reference sequence). The CDR3 spells CASSSFANGGDSYEQYF. The CDR3 nucleotides read TGTGCCAGCAGCTCTTTTGCAAACGGGGGCGACTCCTACGAGCAGTACTTC.

In its sample, this clonotype was seen a few times. Here the CDR3 reads CSVGQGGYGYTF. Here the CDR3 DNA reads TGCAGTGTTGGACAGGGGGGGTATGGCTACACCTTC. The chain uses TRBV20-1 and TRBJ1-2; 10 positions match TRBD1. CDR3 size: 12 residues. V lost 7 bases and J lost 5; bases outside the gene matches: 4. The germline V gene encodes CDR1 DFQATT and CDR2 SNEGSKA (reference sequence).

This clonotype was found many times. This chain uses TRBV27 with TRBJ2-5, with 9 bases lining up with TRBD2. This CDR3 is built from 17 residues. CDR1 is MNHEY, CDR2 SMNVEV, per germline (reference sequence). After removal of 6 bases from V and 5 bases from J, the junction contained 16 bases not matched to a gene. CDR3 coding DNA: TGTGCCAGCAGATTAAGTTTTACGACTAGCGGAGTGGAGACCCAGTACTTC. It translates to CASRLSFTTSGVETQYF.

There are a few counts of this clonotype. The gene calls are TRBV2 and TRBJ2-7; the D is unclear. V was cut by 2 bases and J by 3 bases, with 5 bases left in between. The germline V gene has CDR1 SNHLY and CDR2 FYNNEI. The length of the CDR3 is 12 residues. Here the CDR3 reads CASSESIYEQYF. In DNA form, the CDR3 reads TGTGCCAGCAGTGAATCCATCTACGAGCAGTACTTC.